This entry lists 4 T cell receptor beta chains sequenced from one sample in a study of CXCR4 blockade with PD-1 therapy in pancreatic cancer. Repertoires were generated with immunoSEQ multiplex PCR, while TCRdb's copy carries only in-frame clones and drops some. The sample carries 3,200 or so clones, around 50% recorded once. Sequenced: tumor tissue. The receptors were sampled from a human donor with pancreatic ductal adenocarcinoma.

This rearrangement joins TRBV5-5 to TRBJ1-4, with D perhaps TRBD1 (6 bases). CDR1 is SGHKS and CDR2 is YYEKEE in the germline V gene (reference sequence). V was shortened by 5 bases and J by 10 bases, with 24 bases between the two germline ends. The length of the CDR3 is 16 residues. The CDR3 reads CASSPYSGTRGGKLFF. The CDR3, as DNA: TGTGCCAGCAGTCCCTACTCCGGGACGAGAGGGGGAAAACTGTTTTTT.

This clone occurred a few times. This chain connects TRBV7-7 to TRBJ1-1; D not resolved. Trimming removed 2 bases from V and 1 base from J, with 8 bases in between. The CDR3 runs 14 residues. Looked up from germline, CDR1 is SSHAT and CDR2 is FNYEAQ (reference sequence). CDR3 DNA sequence: TGTGCCAGCAGCTTATCCCCGTCGAACACTGAAGCTTTCTTT. Its translation is CASSLSPSNTEAFF. The full variable domain, completed using reference TRBV7-7 and TRBJ1-1, is GAGVSQSPRYKVTKRGQDVTLRCDPISSHATLYWYQQALGQGPEFLTYFNYEAQPDKSGLPSDRFSAERPEGSISTLTIQRTEQRDSAMYRCASSLSPSNTEAFFGQGTRLTVV.

The rearrangement uses TRBV30 and TRBJ1-2; D is uncertain. Trimming removed 4 bases from V and 4 bases from J, with 16 bases in between. The CDR3 has 14 amino acids. Per germline, CDR1 GTSNPN and CDR2 SVGIG (reference sequence). In DNA, the CDR3 is TGTGCCTGGATGGTGAAGGGCCTTAGCTATGGCTACACCTTC. Translation gives CAWMVKGLSYGYTF.

This clone was seen more than once but under ten times. The chain links TRBV9 to TRBJ1-1; no firm D call. CDR1 SGDLS and CDR2 YYNGEE come from the germline V gene. The V and J ends lost 5 bases and 4 bases respectively, with 15 bases between them. The CDR3 runs to 14 residues. CDR3 DNA sequence: TGTGCCAGCAGTGCTACCCGGGGAAGCACTGAAGCTTTCTTT. It yields the protein CASSATRGSTEAFF.